The entry that follows covers one T cell receptor beta chain sequence. This specimen belongs to a study of blood T cell repertoires in COVID-19. Study information: Both acute and convalescent COVID-19 samples were obtained from the United States, Italy and Spain.

This CDR3 spans 17 amino acids. The V gene's germline CDR1 is SNHLY and CDR2 FYNNEI. The V segment lost 5 bases and the J segment 0 bases; nucleotides outside the gene matches: 10. Clones were sequenced by immunoSEQ multiplex PCR, and TCRdb holds only the in-frame ones, with some missing. Here the sample spans about 210,000 clones, 89% being singletons. The chain employs TRBV2 and TRBJ2-4; 7 bases are a match to TRBD1. This clonotype was sampled from a woman between 35 and 50 years old with acute or convalescent COVID-19. The sequencing input was peripheral blood. The CDR3 DNA sequence: TGTGCCAGCAGTAGAAGGGGACAGACCCTAGCCAAAAACATTCAGTACTTC. Protein: CASSRRGQTLAKNIQYF.